This T cell receptor (beta chain) was captured by sequencing in a study of T cell repertoires in cytomegalovirus infection. Study context: Researchers turned to recently identified HLA-C-restricted CMV epitopes as well as well-studied HLA-B-restricted ones.

TCRdb redid the calling of the reads with MiXCR, one entry per CDR3 protein. The sample carries 900,000 to 950,000 distinct CDR3 sequences, less than 35% recorded once. Germline V gene data show CDR1 as LGHNA and CDR2 as YSLEER. V was trimmed by 0 bases and J by 5 bases, leaving 13 bases between them. The CDR3 is made up of 15 amino acids. This clonotype was observed a few times. The antigen is undetermined. The chain carries TRBV4-3 and TRBJ1-1; no firm D call. The sequence was collected from a human donor in good health (CMV status not recorded). Some clones in this sample may be carry-over from other donors' samples. The sequencing here drew on cultured CD8+ T cells from PBMCs, taken from culture after CMV antigen stimulation. The CDR3 DNA is TGCGCCAGCAGCCAAGATAGTACGGGTGTGACTGAAGCTTTCTTT. Encoded protein: CASSQDSTGVTEAFF.